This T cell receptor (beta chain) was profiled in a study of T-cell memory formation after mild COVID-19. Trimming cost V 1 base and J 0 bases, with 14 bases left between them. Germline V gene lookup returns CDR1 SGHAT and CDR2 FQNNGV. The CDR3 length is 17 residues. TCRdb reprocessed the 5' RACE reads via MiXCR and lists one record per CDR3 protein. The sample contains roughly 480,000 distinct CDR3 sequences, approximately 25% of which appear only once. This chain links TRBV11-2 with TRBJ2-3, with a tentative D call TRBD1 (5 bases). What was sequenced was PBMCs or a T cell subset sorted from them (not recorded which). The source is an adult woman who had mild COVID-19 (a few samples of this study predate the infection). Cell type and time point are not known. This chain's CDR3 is CASSLVDAGFSTDTQYF. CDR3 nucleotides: TGTGCCAGCAGCTTAGTTGATGCAGGGTTTAGCACAGATACGCAGTATTTT.